Included here is one TCR beta chain sequence, with context. The sample belongs to a study of neoadjuvant anti-PD-1 for oral cavity cancer. Two replicates per tumor sample, mostly from roughly 4.8 ug of genomic DNA. The table came from immunoSEQ multiplex PCR; TCRdb's copy has only in-frame clones and leaves some out. Among more than 12,000 clones listed, 40% were seen once. Regarding time point: after neoadjuvant nivolumab, at surgical resection. Patients had newly diagnosed, untreated stage II-IVA oral cavity squamous cell carcinoma. The germline V gene has CDR1 MNHNS and CDR2 SASEGT. The CDR3 is made up of 14 amino acids. Trimming removed 10 bases at V and 2 bases at J, with 18 bases between.

This chain connects TRBV6-1 to TRBJ2-7; D is uncertain. The clonotype originates from a person aged 35 to 85 with oral cavity squamous cell carcinoma. This sample comprised tumor tissue, obtained after nivolumab (anti-PD-1) treatment. CDR3 DNA sequence: TGTGCCACCCGACCCGCAGCCAGCCCCTACGAGCAGTACTTC. This translates into CATRPAASPYEQYF.